One sample yielded the 4 T cell receptor beta chains listed below, sequenced in a study of T cells in Graves' hyperthyroidism and ophthalmopathy. Amplification yielded TCR beta CDR3 regions, with RNA transcripts as the source. HTBI primers were used for first-round RT-PCR of the TCR CDR3. TCRdb fed the multiplex PCR reads into MiXCR, producing one record per CDR3 protein. The table lists 550,000 to 850,000 distinct CDR3 sequences, under 20% of them singletons. The sample was blood. The receptors originated from a woman aged 50 to 65 with Graves' hyperthyroidism that later progressed to Graves' ophthalmopathy.

The chain recombines TRBV4-1 with TRBJ1-5; 9 nucleotides match TRBD1. V gave up 0 bases and J gave up 0 bases; unmatched junction bases: 3. The CDR3 extends over 17 amino acids. Germline V gene sequence: CDR1 MGHRA, CDR2 YSYEKL. As DNA, the CDR3 is TGCGCCAGCAGCCAAGATCCGGGACAGGGTAGCAATCAGCCCCAGCATTTT. Encoded protein: CASSQDPGQGSNQPQHF.

In its sample, this clonotype was seen many times. The CDR3 nucleotides read TGTGCCAGCAGTTTTGACGGGGGGGCCCCCGGGGAGCTGTTTTTT. It is translated as CASSFDGGAPGELFF. V gene TRBV12-3 or TRBV12-4 combines with J gene TRBJ2-2, with 8 bases lining up with TRBD2. V lost 3 bases to trimming and J lost 6 bases; unmatched junction nucleotides: 6. This CDR3 has 15 amino acids.

This clonotype was seen only a few times. The CDR3 sequence is CASSYPRTGRDEQFF. The DNA of the CDR3 is TGTGCCAGCAGTTACCCTAGGACAGGTAGGGATGAGCAGTTCTTC. The rearrangement joins TRBV6-5 to TRBJ2-1, with TRBD1 matching 7 bases. Germline V gene sequence: CDR1 MNHEY, CDR2 SVGAGI. The CDR3 length is 15 residues. V trimming: 2 bases; J trimming: 8 bases; junction bases outside the gene matches: 9.

At least ten counts were recorded for this clonotype. The chain combines TRBV20-1 with TRBJ2-4; D perhaps matches TRBD1 (7 bases). There are 14 residues in the CDR3. With 6 bases removed from V and 3 bases from J, the gap between germline ends came to 15 bases. In germline, CDR1 is DFQATT, CDR2 SNEGSKA (reference sequence). CDR3 sequence (DNA): TGCAGTGCCTCCGGGCGGGACAGCAAAAACATTCAGTACTTC. Translated, it gives CSASGRDSKNIQYF.